This T cell receptor (beta chain) was recorded in a study of shared clonotypes between healthy human individuals. Sequenced by immunoSEQ multiplex PCR; TCRdb stores in-frame clones only, minus some. The sample includes roughly 2.4 million clones, 90% to 96% seen only once; the top ten take around 0.13%. Trimming cost V 2 bases and J 3 bases; bases outside gene matches: 3. Germline lookup yields CDR1 SEHNR and CDR2 FQNEAQ (reference sequence). CDR3 length: 14 residues. The healthy adult donors were HIV-negative and reported no recent acute infections or vaccinations. The receptor was isolated from a man between 18 and 29 years old in good health. The chain couples TRBV7-9 to TRBJ2-7, with TRBD1 matching 8 bases. Source material: naive CD4+ T cells sorted from blood. The subset here: CD45RA+ positively selected. This CDR3 is CASSLTGGHYEQYF. DNA of the CDR3: TGTGCCAGCAGCTTAACAGGGGGGCACTACGAGCAGTACTTC. Combining the CDR3 with reference TRBV7-9 and TRBJ2-7 gives the whole variable domain DTGVSQNPRHKITKRGQNVTFRCDPISEHNRLYWYRQTLGQGPEFLTYFQNEAQLEKSRLLSDRFSAERPKGSFSTLEIQRTEQGDSAMYLCASSLTGGHYEQYFGPGTRLTVT.